Listed below are T cell receptor beta chains from one sample, sequenced in a study of CD8 T cells in ankylosing spondylitis. TCRdb independently ran MiXCR on the 5' RACE reads; one entry per CDR3 protein. The sample lists around 150,000 distinct CDR3 sequences; roughly 6.6% were seen once. What was sequenced was blood, either unsorted or a sorted T cell fraction (not recorded which). All receptors derive from a female donor with ankylosing spondylitis or in good health (not recorded which). CDR3s include the opening cysteine and the closing phenylalanine or tryptophan. D genes are given only for firm matches. Rows give clone size only sometimes, using once, few, many, or a class for an expanded clone.

v_gene	d_gene	abundance	j_gene	CDR3aa	CDR3nt
TRBV27	.	many	TRBJ2-1	CASSREAQYSYNEQFF	TGTGCCAGCAGTCGCGAGGCCCAATACTCCTACAATGAGCAGTTCTTC
TRBV12-3/TRBV12-4	.	many	TRBJ2-2	CASSPQPGIGAGELFF	TGTGCCAGCAGTCCGCAACCAGGGATAGGGGCCGGGGAGCTGTTTTTT
TRBV11-2	.	many	TRBJ2-1	CASSFVSANEQFF	TGTGCCAGCAGCTTTGTATCTGCCAATGAGCAGTTCTTC
TRBV12-3/TRBV12-4	.	.	TRBJ2-3	CASSDLTDTQYF	TGTGCCAGCAGCGATTTAACAGATACGCAGTATTTT
TRBV6-1	.	many	TRBJ2-5	CASSRGTEETQYF	TGTGCCAGCAGCCGGGGGACTGAAGAGACCCAGTACTTC
TRBV4-1	TRBD1	many	TRBJ1-2	CASSRSGTAGSYGYTF	TGCGCCAGCAGCCGTTCCGGGACAGCGGGGAGTTATGGCTACACCTTC
TRBV9	.	many	TRBJ2-3	CASTTSGSGDTQYF	TGTGCCAGCACCACCTCGGGTTCCGGCGATACGCAGTATTTT
TRBV15	TRBD1	many	TRBJ1-5	CATSRDWAGGGQPQHF	TGTGCCACCAGCAGAGACTGGGCAGGGGGAGGTCAGCCCCAGCATTTT
TRBV20-1	.	many	TRBJ2-1	CSARDVGVLSDEQFF	TGCAGTGCTAGAGATGTGGGGGTTTTAAGCGATGAGCAGTTCTTC
TRBV7-6	TRBD1	many	TRBJ1-1	CASSLWTGGKGVPTF	TGTGCCAGCAGTCTTTGGACAGGGGGGAAAGGGGTCCCGACTTTT
TRBV24-1	.	many	TRBJ2-3	CATSDFVAPGTDTQYF	TGTGCCACCAGTGATTTCGTGGCCCCAGGCACAGATACGCAGTATTTT
TRBV2	TRBD1	.	TRBJ2-3	CAFSLGQGGPASTDTQYF	TGTGCCTTCAGTTTGGGACAGGGAGGCCCGGCTAGCACAGATACGCAGTATTTT
TRBV7-9	.	few	TRBJ2-1	CASSAGRTYNEQFF	TGTGCCAGCAGCGCCGGACGCACCTACAATGAGCAGTTCTTC
TRBV30	.	many	TRBJ1-3	CAWSATAGNTIYF	TGTGCCTGGAGTGCGACAGCTGGAAACACCATATATTTT
TRBV4-1	.	many	TRBJ1-2	CASSPTGEYGYTF	TGCGCCAGCAGCCCGACAGGAGAGTATGGCTACACCTTC
TRBV7-2	TRBD1	many	TRBJ2-6	CASSDRVGANVLTF	TGTGCCAGCAGTGACAGGGTTGGGGCCAACGTCCTGACTTTC
TRBV7-2	.	.	TRBJ1-6	CASSLVYSPLHF	TGTGCCAGCAGCTTGGTATATTCACCCCTCCACTTT
TRBV20-1	.	many	TRBJ1-6	CSAPYNKGRDSPLHF	TGCAGTGCCCCTTATAATAAGGGTAGGGATTCACCCCTCCACTTT
TRBV27	.	many	TRBJ1-3	CASGPSRVSLYF	TGTGCCAGCGGACCCTCCCGGGTCTCTCTATATTTT
TRBV12-3/TRBV12-4	.	many	TRBJ1-1	CASRGRGEGGATEAFF	TGTGCCAGCAGGGGCCGGGGGGAGGGAGGTGCAACTGAAGCTTTCTTT
TRBV6-1	TRBD1	.	TRBJ1-1	CASSAPTGLNTEAFF	TGTGCCAGCAGTGCACCGACAGGGTTGAACACTGAAGCTTTCTTT
TRBV9	.	many	TRBJ1-6	CASSVESFDSPLHF	TGTGCCAGCAGCGTAGAGAGCTTCGATTCACCCCTCCACTTT
TRBV9	.	many	TRBJ1-2	CASSPDGFYGYTF	TGTGCCAGCAGCCCCGACGGATTCTATGGCTACACCTTC
TRBV3-1	TRBD1	many	TRBJ2-2	CASGQGAWTGELFF	TGTGCCAGCGGTCAGGGGGCCTGGACCGGGGAGCTGTTTTTT
TRBV12-3/TRBV12-4	.	many	TRBJ1-2	CASSEARSGYTF	TGTGCCAGCAGTGAAGCGCGGAGCGGCTACACCTTC
TRBV5-1	TRBD1	few	TRBJ2-4	CASSNTGTGKNIQYF	TGCGCCAGCAGCAATACCGGGACAGGGAAAAACATTCAGTACTTC
TRBV12-3/TRBV12-4	.	few	TRBJ2-1	CASSRTSWEDF	TGTGCCAGCAGCCGAACTAGCTGGGAAGACTTC
TRBV28	TRBD2	many	TRBJ2-1	CASSPNGGEQFF	TGTGCCAGCAGTCCCAACGGGGGGGAGCAGTTCTTC
TRBV19	.	.	TRBJ1-5	CASSGQHSQPQHF	TGTGCCAGTAGTGGACAGCACAGTCAGCCCCAGCATTTT
TRBV5-1	.	many	TRBJ2-1	CASSRDGNPRNEQFF	TGCGCCAGCAGCCGAGACGGAAACCCAAGGAATGAGCAGTTCTTC
TRBV5-1	.	many	TRBJ1-3	CASTPGVGNTIYF	TGCGCCAGCACCCCGGGCGTTGGAAACACCATATATTTT
TRBV12-3/TRBV12-4	.	many	TRBJ1-5	CASSNLNQPQHF	TGTGCCAGCAGTAACCTCAATCAGCCCCAGCATTTT
TRBV5-1	TRBD1	many	TRBJ2-7	CASSFGQGASYEQYF	TGCGCCAGCAGCTTTGGACAGGGTGCCAGCTACGAGCAGTACTTC
TRBV7-9	.	many	TRBJ2-7	CASSLDDSSPYEQYF	TGTGCCAGCAGCTTAGATGACTCCTCTCCCTACGAGCAGTACTTC
TRBV6-1	.	many	TRBJ1-1	CASSPPQGLNTEAFF	TGTGCCAGCAGTCCTCCCCAGGGACTGAACACTGAAGCTTTCTTT
TRBV5-1	TRBD1	many	TRBJ1-2	CASGTETGIGYTF	TGCGCCAGCGGGACGGAGACAGGGATTGGCTACACCTTC
TRBV12-5	.	many	TRBJ1-1	CASGPGYGTEAFF	TGTGCTAGTGGTCCAGGGTACGGGACTGAAGCTTTCTTT
TRBV3-1	.	many	TRBJ2-3	CASSQGTGWWTDTQYF	TGTGCCAGCAGCCAAGGTACGGGATGGTGGACAGATACGCAGTATTTT
TRBV6-2/TRBV6-3	.	many	TRBJ1-1	CASSYELASLNTEAFF	TGTGCCAGCAGTTATGAGCTCGCCAGTTTGAACACTGAAGCTTTCTTT
TRBV5-5	TRBD1	many	TRBJ2-3	CASSPDRATDTQYF	TGTGCCAGCAGCCCCGACAGGGCTACAGATACGCAGTATTTT
TRBV12-3/TRBV12-4	.	many	TRBJ1-2	CASSVDSYGYTF	TGTGCCAGCAGCGTCGACAGCTATGGCTACACCTTC
TRBV21-1	.	few	TRBJ2-2	CASSKAAQTSRTGELFF	TGTGCCAGCAGCAAAGCCGCCCAGACTAGCCGCACCGGGGAGCTGTTTTTT
TRBV5-1	.	many	TRBJ1-1	CASSPIARENTEAFF	TGCGCCAGCAGCCCCATAGCTCGGGAGAACACTGAAGCTTTCTTT
TRBV7-9	TRBD1	many	TRBJ2-1	CASSLAWDRGDNEQFF	TGTGCCAGCAGCTTAGCGTGGGACAGGGGAGATAATGAGCAGTTCTTC
TRBV10-3	.	many	TRBJ1-5	CAIEDGDGQPQHF	TGTGCCATCGAGGATGGGGACGGTCAGCCCCAGCATTTT
TRBV19	TRBD1	many	TRBJ1-5	CASSIGGTGLSNQPQHF	TGTGCCAGTAGTATCGGAGGGACAGGGTTGAGCAATCAGCCCCAGCATTTT
TRBV5-1	.	many	TRBJ2-2	CASSVTGPTGELFF	TGCGCCAGCAGCGTTACCGGGCCCACCGGGGAGCTGTTTTTT
TRBV7-2	.	few	TRBJ2-1	CASSLAVPGKGEQFF	TGTGCCAGCAGCTTAGCGGTTCCCGGGAAGGGTGAGCAGTTCTTC
TRBV7-4	.	few	TRBJ2-1	CASSLGSSPYNEQFF	TGTGCCAGCAGCTTAGGGTCCTCGCCATACAATGAGCAGTTCTTC
TRBV20-1	TRBD1	many	TRBJ1-2	CSSRDRGYYGYTF	TGCAGTTCCCGGGACAGGGGATACTATGGCTACACCTTC
TRBV20-1	.	many	TRBJ1-5	CSAREGEQPQHF	TGCAGTGCTAGGGAAGGAGAGCAGCCCCAGCATTTT
TRBV28	.	many	TRBJ1-2	CASSSGAIYGYTF	TGTGCCAGCAGTTCAGGGGCGATCTATGGCTACACCTTC
TRBV7-9	.	many	TRBJ1-1	CASSSITEAFF	TGTGCCAGCAGCTCCATCACTGAAGCTTTCTTT
TRBV18	.	.	TRBJ2-5	CASSPTDSGETQYF	TGTGCCAGCTCACCAACGGACTCTGGGGAGACCCAGTACTTC
TRBV10-3	.	many	TRBJ1-5	CAISESNVQPQHF	TGTGCCATCAGTGAGTCGAACGTCCAGCCCCAGCATTTT
TRBV5-1	.	many	TRBJ1-6	CASSLQGWNSPLHF	TGCGCCAGCAGCTTACAGGGATGGAATTCACCCCTCCACTTT
TRBV20-1	TRBD2	few	TRBJ2-3	CSASLPTSGGAVTDTQYF	TGCAGTGCTAGCCTTCCGACTAGCGGGGGGGCCGTCACAGATACGCAGTATTTT
TRBV20-1	TRBD1	many	TRBJ1-6	CSARDLTGTNSPLHF	TGCAGTGCTAGAGATTTGACAGGGACGAATTCACCCCTCCACTTT
TRBV11-2	TRBD2	.	TRBJ2-3	CASSSLRTSGGNTDTQYF	TGTGCCAGCAGCTCTCTGAGGACTAGCGGGGGGAACACAGATACGCAGTATTTT
TRBV7-8	.	.	TRBJ1-1	CASSLGAEFGAFF	TGTGCCAGCAGCCTTGGGGCTGAGTTCGGGGCTTTCTTT